This entry lists 23 T cell receptor beta chains sequenced from one sample in a study of blood T cell repertoires in COVID-19. Using immunoSEQ multiplex PCR, the repertoire was profiled, and TCRdb retains in-frame clones only, with some absent. The sample has over 35,000 clones; 55% to 75% are singletons. Sequenced input: peripheral blood. Receptors were obtained from an older man with acute or convalescent COVID-19.

The genes are TRBV30 and TRBJ2-1; possibly TRBD1 for D (5 bases). This CDR3 has 13 residues. V lost 3 bases and J 5 bases, leaving 11 bases between the germline ends. CDR1 and CDR2 from the germline V gene are GTSNPN and SVGIG (reference sequence). The CDR3 region is CAWSRTRNNEQFF. CDR3 nucleotides: TGTGCCTGGAGCAGGACACGTAACAATGAGCAGTTCTTC.

The gene calls are TRBV2 and TRBJ1-1; TRBD1 might be the D (6 bases). The CDR3 has 16 amino acids. Looked up from germline, CDR1 is SNHLY and CDR2 is FYNNEI. V lost 6 bases and J 0 bases, leaving 17 bases between the germline ends. DNA for the CDR3: TGTGCCAGCAGAAGACAGGTTCTGGGGCTGAACACTGAAGCTTTCTTT. Translating gives CASRRQVLGLNTEAFF. Full variable domain (rest looked up from reference TRBV2 and TRBJ1-1): EPEVTQTPSHQVTQMGQEVILRCVPISNHLYFYWYRQILGQKVEFLVSFYNNEISEKSEIFDDQFSVERPDGSNFTLKIRSTKLEDSAMYFCASRRQVLGLNTEAFFGQGTRLTVV.

The chain combines TRBV30 with TRBJ1-3; 8 bases fit TRBD1. CDR1 is GTSNPN and CDR2 is SVGIG in the germline V gene (reference sequence). J was trimmed by 4 bases and V by 8 bases; bases with no gene match: 4. This CDR3 has 12 residues. The CDR3 sequence: CAGQGTGNTIYF. CDR3 nucleotide sequence: TGTGCCGGACAGGGAACCGGAAACACCATATATTTT.

This chain connects TRBV9 to TRBJ1-1; D is possibly TRBD1 (5 bases). The ends were cut back, 0 bases at V and 3 bases at J, with 15 bases in the middle. The CDR3 has 16 residues. Looked up from germline, CDR1 is SGDLS and CDR2 is YYNGEE. CDR3: CASSVGGSGWDTEAFF. For the CDR3, the DNA is TGTGCCAGCAGCGTAGGGGGTTCAGGGTGGGACACTGAAGCTTTCTTT.

The V call is TRBV9, the J call TRBJ2-7; 12 bases agree with TRBD2. The junction had 10 bases not matched to a gene; V was cut back by 6 bases and J by 6 bases. The CDR3 sequence is 15 residues long. Germline CDR1 and CDR2: SGDLS and YYNGEE. The CDR3 protein is CASNSGLAGPLEQYF. The CDR3 DNA sequence: TGTGCCAGCAATTCAGGACTAGCGGGGCCTCTCGAGCAGTACTTC.

The chain has TRBV27 and TRBJ2-2; D possibly corresponds to TRBD1 (5 bases). V was trimmed by 6 bases and J by 3 bases, leaving 20 bases between them. The CDR3 totals 17 residues. Germline CDR1 MNHEY, CDR2 SMNVEV (reference sequence). The CDR3 coding sequence is TGTGCCAGCAGCTCCCCAGGGAAATCAGCCCACACCGGGGAGCTGTTTTTT. Translated: CASSSPGKSAHTGELFF.

This chain links TRBV9 with TRBJ2-7; possibly TRBD1 for D (6 bases). Germline assignment: CDR1 SGDLS and CDR2 YYNGEE. This CDR3 comprises 14 residues. Trimming shortened V by 0 bases and J by 2 bases, and 9 bases separated the two germline ends. The CDR3 spells CASSVEDRTYEQYF. The CDR3 nucleotides are TGTGCCAGCAGCGTAGAGGACAGAACCTACGAGCAGTACTTC. Supplemented by reference TRBV9 and TRBJ2-7, the full variable domain reads DSGVTQTPKHLITATGQRVTLRCSPRSGDLSVYWYQQSLDQGLQFLIQYYNGEERAKGNILERFSAQQFPDLHSELNLSSLELGDSALYFCASSVEDRTYEQYFGPGTRLTVT.

This clone came up once. The gene calls are TRBV6-5 and TRBJ1-2; 10 bases agree with TRBD1. Germline V gene sequence: CDR1 MNHEY, CDR2 SVGAGI. V shed 1 base and J 4 bases; nucleotides not matched to a gene: 3. This CDR3 contains 15 residues. This chain's CDR3 is CASSYLGDRGYGYTF. The CDR3 DNA follows: TGTGCCAGCAGTTACTTGGGGGACAGGGGCTATGGCTACACCTTC.

The chain links TRBV7-8 to TRBJ2-6; TRBD2 matches 10 bases. CDR1 and CDR2 from the germline V gene are SGHVS and FQNEAQ. The CDR3 extends over 18 amino acids. Unmatched junction bases numbered 11, after V lost 5 bases and J lost 4 bases. The CDR3 region is CASSRVTSGVPGANVLTF. The CDR3, as DNA: TGTGCCAGCAGCCGAGTAACTAGCGGGGTACCCGGGGCCAACGTCCTGACTTTC.

The gene calls are TRBV2 and TRBJ1-2; D is ambiguous. Germline V gene data show CDR1 as SNHLY and CDR2 as FYNNEI. The CDR3 has 13 amino acids. V was shortened by 0 bases and J by 7 bases, with 9 bases between the two germline ends. As DNA, the CDR3 is TGTGCCAGCAGTGAAGCGAGGTCTGGTGGCTACACCTTC. Amino acids: CASSEARSGGYTF.

The gene calls are TRBV11-2 and TRBJ2-2, with D maybe TRBD2 (6 bases). V shed 1 base and J shed 5 bases, with 8 bases lying between them. The CDR3 is 14 amino acids. Germline V gives CDR1 SGHAT, CDR2 FQNNGV. The DNA of the CDR3 is TGTGCCAGCAGCTTAGGGGAGGAGACCGGGGAGCTGTTTTTT. It is translated as CASSLGEETGELFF.

The chain recombines TRBV11-2 with TRBJ2-5; TRBD1 matches 7 bases. The CDR3 runs to 17 residues. Germline V gene lookup returns CDR1 SGHAT and CDR2 FQNNGV. The V and J ends lost 2 bases and 4 bases, in that order; junction bases with no gene match: 13. CDR3 sequence: CASSLYRQGSLRETQYF. The CDR3 DNA reads TGTGCCAGCAGCTTATACCGACAGGGATCATTGAGAGAGACCCAGTACTTC.

The chain carries TRBV14 and TRBJ2-2, with a weak D call TRBD1 (6 bases). V was pared by 4 bases and J by 5 bases, with 11 bases between. This CDR3 has 14 residues. Germline V gives CDR1 SGHDN, CDR2 FVKESK. This chain's CDR3 is CASSRQGWTGELFF. In DNA form, the CDR3 reads TGTGCCAGCAGCCGGCAGGGGTGGACCGGGGAGCTGTTTTTT. Filled out from reference TRBV14 and TRBJ2-2, the complete variable domain reads EAGVTQFPSHSVIEKGQTVTLRCDPISGHDNLYWYRRVMGKEIKFLLHFVKESKQDESGMPNNRFLAERTGGTYSTLKVQPAELEDSGVYFCASSRQGWTGELFFGEGSRLTVL.

This clone was seen a few times. The chain employs TRBV19 and TRBJ1-1; D might be TRBD1 (5 bases). Germline V CDR1 and CDR2: LNHDA, SQIVND (reference sequence). The ends were cut back, 3 bases at V and 0 bases at J, with 8 bases in the middle. The CDR3 sequence is 14 residues long. The CDR3 DNA is TGTGCCAGTAGTATGCGGGGCCTGAACACTGAAGCTTTCTTT. Encoded protein: CASSMRGLNTEAFF.

The CDR3 nucleotides are TGTGCCAGTAGCCCTGCGGGACGGATCTATGGCTACACCTTC. As protein: CASSPAGRIYGYTF. The rearrangement joins TRBV19 to TRBJ1-2; TRBD1 might be the D (5 bases). The ends were cut back, 6 bases at V and 4 bases at J, with 15 bases in the middle. CDR3 length: 14 residues. The germline CDR1 and CDR2 sequences are LNHDA and SQIVND (reference sequence).

This clone was picked up a small number of times. The rearrangement joins TRBV6-4 to TRBJ2-2; 10 nucleotides agree with TRBD1. The CDR3 totals 17 residues. Germline CDR1 reads MRHNA; CDR2 reads SNTAGT. V gave up 3 bases and J gave up 5 bases; unmatched junction bases: 9. CDR3 in amino acids: CASSEMYGTGDTGELFF. The CDR3 nucleotides read TGTGCCAGCAGTGAGATGTACGGGACAGGGGATACCGGGGAGCTGTTTTTT.

The chain has TRBV20-1 and TRBJ1-2; 10 bases agree with TRBD1. After removal of 3 bases from V and 4 bases from J, the junction contained 2 bases not matched to a gene. The CDR3 runs to 13 residues. CDR1 DFQATT and CDR2 SNEGSKA come from the germline V gene (reference sequence). This CDR3 reads CSASGDRGYGYTF. CDR3 DNA: TGCAGTGCTAGTGGGGACAGGGGCTATGGCTACACCTTC.

The chain carries TRBV3-1 (or the pseudogene TRBV3-2) and TRBJ1-2, with 9 bases aligning to TRBD1. Germline V gene lookup returns CDR1 LGHDT and CDR2 YNNKEL (reference sequence). Trimming cost V 7 bases and J 10 bases; bases outside gene matches: 13. The CDR3 extends over 14 amino acids. CDR3 protein: CASTLDPDRGHYTF. The CDR3 DNA reads as TGTGCCAGCACCCTAGACCCGGACAGGGGCCACTACACCTTC.

This clone has just a few counts. V gene TRBV11-3 combines with J gene TRBJ2-2, with TRBD2 as a possible D gene (5 bases). V was shortened by 5 bases and J by 5 bases, with 24 bases between the two germline ends. The CDR3 spans 18 residues. Germline lookup yields CDR1 SGHNT and CDR2 YENEEA. The CDR3 is CASSPSAGDLMRTGELFF. The CDR3 nucleotides read TGTGCCAGCAGCCCCTCGGCGGGTGACTTAATGAGAACCGGGGAGCTGTTTTTT.

The V gene is TRBV10-3, the J gene TRBJ1-1; possibly TRBD1 for D (6 bases). Germline CDR1 is ENHRY and CDR2 is SYGVKD. This CDR3 is 16 amino acids long. The V gene lost 6 bases and the J gene lost 1 base, with 18 bases spanning the gap. The CDR3 loop reads CAISGRQDDQNTEAFF. The CDR3 DNA follows: TGTGCCATCAGCGGGCGACAGGACGACCAGAACACTGAAGCTTTCTTT.

This clone was recorded a few times. This chain links TRBV5-1 with TRBJ2-5; 9 bases are a match to TRBD1. The CDR3 has 14 amino acids. J gave up 5 bases and V 6 bases, and 8 bases lay outside the gene matches. From germline, CDR1 is SGHRS and CDR2 YFSETQ. CDR3 in DNA: TGCGCCAGCACCGGGACAGGGATGTGGGAGACCCAGTACTTC. Residues: CASTGTGMWETQYF.

This clone was counted between two and nine times. The V and J genes are TRBV12-5 and TRBJ2-2; D might be TRBD2 (5 bases). Between the trimmed V and J ends, which lost 5 bases and 4 bases, there was a span of 11 bases. This CDR3 spans 14 amino acids. Germline V CDR1 and CDR2: LGHNT, FRNRAP. The CDR3 loop reads CASGMTEVTGELFF. The CDR3 coding sequence is TGTGCTAGTGGTATGACGGAGGTCACCGGGGAGCTGTTTTTT.

Comments on this clone: The same CDR3 can be traced to other DNA sequences in this sample. The chain links TRBV7-2 to TRBJ1-1, with D possibly TRBD1 on 5 matching bases. This CDR3 comprises 15 residues. The germline V gene has CDR1 SGHTA and CDR2 FQGNSA. V was pared by 1 base and J by 0 bases, with 9 bases between. This CDR3 is CASSLGTGMNTEAFF. For the CDR3, the DNA is TGTGCCAGCAGCTTAGGTACAGGAATGAACACTGAAGCTTTCTTT.